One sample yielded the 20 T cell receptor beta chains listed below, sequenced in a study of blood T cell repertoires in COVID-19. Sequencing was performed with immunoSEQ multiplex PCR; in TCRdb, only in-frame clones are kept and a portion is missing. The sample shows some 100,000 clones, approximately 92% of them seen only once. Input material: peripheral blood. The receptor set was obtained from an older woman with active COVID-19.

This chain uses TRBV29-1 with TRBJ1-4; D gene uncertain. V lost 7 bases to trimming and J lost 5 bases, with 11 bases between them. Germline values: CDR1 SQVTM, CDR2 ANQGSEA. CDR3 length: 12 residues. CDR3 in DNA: TGCAGCGCATCGACGGGGAATGAAAAACTGTTTTTT. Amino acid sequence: CSASTGNEKLFF.

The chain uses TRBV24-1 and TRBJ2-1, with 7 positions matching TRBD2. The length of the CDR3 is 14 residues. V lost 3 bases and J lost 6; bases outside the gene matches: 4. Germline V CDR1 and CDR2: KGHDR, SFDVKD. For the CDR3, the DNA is TGTGCCACCAGTGATAGGACTAGGGGCAATGAGCAGTTCTTC. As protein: CATSDRTRGNEQFF.

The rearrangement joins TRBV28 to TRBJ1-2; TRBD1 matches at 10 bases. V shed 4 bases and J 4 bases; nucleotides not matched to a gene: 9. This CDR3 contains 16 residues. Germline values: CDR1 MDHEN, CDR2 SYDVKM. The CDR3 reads CASSSPGQGYGYGYTF. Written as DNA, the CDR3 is TGTGCCAGCAGTTCTCCGGGACAGGGGTATGGCTATGGCTACACCTTC.

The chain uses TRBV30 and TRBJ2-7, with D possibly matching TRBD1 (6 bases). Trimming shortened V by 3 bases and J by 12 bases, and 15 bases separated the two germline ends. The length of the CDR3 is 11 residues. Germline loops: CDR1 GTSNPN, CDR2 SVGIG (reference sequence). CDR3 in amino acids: CAWSRGFERYF. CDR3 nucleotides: TGTGCCTGGAGCAGGGGCTTTGAAAGGTACTTC.

The CDR3 nucleotides read TGTGCCAGTGTACAGGGGTGGAAAGGGGAGCAGTTCTTC. This gives the protein CASVQGWKGEQFF. The V and J genes are TRBV28 and TRBJ2-1; 7 nucleotides line up with TRBD1. V dropped 9 bases and J dropped 10; count of bases not matched to a gene: 12. Germline assignment: CDR1 MDHEN and CDR2 SYDVKM. CDR3 size: 13 residues.

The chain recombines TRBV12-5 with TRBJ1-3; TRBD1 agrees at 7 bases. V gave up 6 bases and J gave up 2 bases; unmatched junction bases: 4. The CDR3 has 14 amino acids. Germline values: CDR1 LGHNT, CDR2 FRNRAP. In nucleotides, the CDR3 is TGTGCTAGTGGGGCTGGGACAGCTGGAAACACCATATATTTT. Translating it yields CASGAGTAGNTIYF.

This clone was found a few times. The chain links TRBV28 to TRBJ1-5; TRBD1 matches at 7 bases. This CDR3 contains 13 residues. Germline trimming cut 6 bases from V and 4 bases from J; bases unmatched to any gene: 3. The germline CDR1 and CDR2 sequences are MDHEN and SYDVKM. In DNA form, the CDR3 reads TGTGCCAGCAGATTGACAGGGAATCAGCCCCAGCATTTT. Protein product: CASRLTGNQPQHF. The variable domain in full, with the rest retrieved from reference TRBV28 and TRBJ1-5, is DVKVTQSSRYLVKRTGEKVFLECVQDMDHENMFWYRQDPGLGLRLIYFSYDVKMKEKGDIPEGYSVSREKKERFSLILESASTNQTSMYLCASRLTGNQPQHFGDGTRLSIL.

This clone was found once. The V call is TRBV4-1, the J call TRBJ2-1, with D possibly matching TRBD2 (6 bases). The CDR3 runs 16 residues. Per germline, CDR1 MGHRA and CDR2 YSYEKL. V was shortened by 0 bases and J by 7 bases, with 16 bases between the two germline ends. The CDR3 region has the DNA TGCGCCAGCAGCCAAGAAGTCCCTCCGGGGGAAAATGAGCAGTTCTTC. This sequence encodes CASSQEVPPGENEQFF.

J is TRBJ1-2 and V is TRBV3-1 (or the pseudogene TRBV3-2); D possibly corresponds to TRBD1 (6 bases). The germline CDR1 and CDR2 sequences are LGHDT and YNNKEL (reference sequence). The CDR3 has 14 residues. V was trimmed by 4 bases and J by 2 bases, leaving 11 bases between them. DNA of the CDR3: TGTGCCAGCAGCCTAGGGACACCGAACTATGGCTACACCTTC. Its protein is CASSLGTPNYGYTF.

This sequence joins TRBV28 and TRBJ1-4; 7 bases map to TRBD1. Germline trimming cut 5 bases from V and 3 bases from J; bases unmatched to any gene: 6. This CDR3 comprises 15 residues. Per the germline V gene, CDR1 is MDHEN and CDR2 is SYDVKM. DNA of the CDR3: TGTGCCAGCAGTCTCCTACAGGGGCCTAATGAAAAACTGTTTTTT. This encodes CASSLLQGPNEKLFF. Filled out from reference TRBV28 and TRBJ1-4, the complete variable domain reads DVKVTQSSRYLVKRTGEKVFLECVQDMDHENMFWYRQDPGLGLRLIYFSYDVKMKEKGDIPEGYSVSREKKERFSLILESASTNQTSMYLCASSLLQGPNEKLFFGSGTQLSVL.

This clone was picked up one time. In DNA, the CDR3 is TGCGCCAGCAGCTTTGCCCCCACAGGGTCACAAGAGACCCAGTACTTC. Translating it yields CASSFAPTGSQETQYF. The genes are TRBV5-1 and TRBJ2-5; TRBD1 might be the D (6 bases). The CDR3 sequence is 16 residues long. V was shortened by 2 bases and J by 2 bases, with 16 bases between the two germline ends. The germline CDR1 and CDR2 sequences are SGHRS and YFSETQ.

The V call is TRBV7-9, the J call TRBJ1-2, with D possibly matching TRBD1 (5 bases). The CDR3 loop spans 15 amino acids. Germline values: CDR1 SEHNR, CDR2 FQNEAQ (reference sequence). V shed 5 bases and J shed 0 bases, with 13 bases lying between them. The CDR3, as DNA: TGTGCCAGCAGCATATTGGGGGGAGCTAACTATGGCTACACCTTC. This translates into CASSILGGANYGYTF.

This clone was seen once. CDR3 residues: CASSLGDRGNTEAFF. CDR3 DNA: TGTGCCAGCAGCTTGGGGGACAGGGGCAACACTGAAGCTTTCTTT. V gene TRBV5-4 combines with J gene TRBJ1-1; 10 positions match TRBD1. The CDR3 has 15 amino acids. Germline CDR1 SGHNT, CDR2 YYREEE (reference sequence). After removal of 0 bases from V and 2 bases from J, the junction contained 1 base not matched to a gene.

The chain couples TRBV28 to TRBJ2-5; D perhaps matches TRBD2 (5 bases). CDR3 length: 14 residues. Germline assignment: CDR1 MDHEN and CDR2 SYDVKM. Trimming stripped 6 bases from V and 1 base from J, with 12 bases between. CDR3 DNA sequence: TGTGCCAGCAGCCCTTCGGACTTCCAAGAGACCCAGTACTTC. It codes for CASSPSDFQETQYF.

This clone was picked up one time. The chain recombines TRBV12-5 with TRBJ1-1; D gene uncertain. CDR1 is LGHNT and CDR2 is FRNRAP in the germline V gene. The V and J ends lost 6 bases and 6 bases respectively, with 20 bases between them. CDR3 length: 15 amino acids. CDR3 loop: CASGPEGMVNAEAFF. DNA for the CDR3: TGTGCTAGTGGACCGGAGGGAATGGTAAATGCTGAAGCTTTCTTT.

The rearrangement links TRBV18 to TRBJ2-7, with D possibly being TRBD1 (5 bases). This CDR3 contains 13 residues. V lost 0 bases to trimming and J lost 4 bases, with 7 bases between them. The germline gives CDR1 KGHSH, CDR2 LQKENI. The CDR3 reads CASSPPQGYEQYF. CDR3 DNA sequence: TGTGCCAGCTCACCACCGCAGGGTTACGAGCAGTACTTC. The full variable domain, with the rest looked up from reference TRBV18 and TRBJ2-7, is NAGVMQNPRHLVRRRGQEARLRCSPMKGHSHVYWYRQLPEEGLKFMVYLQKENIIDESGMPKERFSAEFPKEGPSILRIQQVVRGDSAAYFCASSPPQGYEQYFGPGTRLTVT.

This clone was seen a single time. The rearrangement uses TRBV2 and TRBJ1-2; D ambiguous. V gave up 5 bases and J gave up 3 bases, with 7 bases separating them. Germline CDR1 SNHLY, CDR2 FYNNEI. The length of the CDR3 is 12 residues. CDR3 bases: TGTGCCAGCAGTTTCACGGACTATGGCTACACCTTC. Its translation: CASSFTDYGYTF.

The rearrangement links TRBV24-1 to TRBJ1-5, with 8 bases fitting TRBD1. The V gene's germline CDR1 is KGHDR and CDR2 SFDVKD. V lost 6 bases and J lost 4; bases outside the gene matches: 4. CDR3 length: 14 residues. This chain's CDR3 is CATSLQGANQPQHF. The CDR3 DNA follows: TGTGCCACCAGTCTTCAGGGGGCGAATCAGCCCCAGCATTTT.

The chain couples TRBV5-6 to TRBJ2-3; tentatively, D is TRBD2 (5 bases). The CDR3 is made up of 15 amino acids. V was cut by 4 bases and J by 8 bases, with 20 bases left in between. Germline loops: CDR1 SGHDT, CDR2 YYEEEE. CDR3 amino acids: CASSPPFPRVGTQYF. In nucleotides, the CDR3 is TGTGCCAGCAGCCCCCCCTTTCCGCGGGTCGGTACGCAGTATTTT.

The CDR3 DNA is TGTGCCATCAGTACTTTGAAGGGGGGGCTTACCTACGAGCAGTACTTC. Translating gives CAISTLKGGLTYEQYF. J is TRBJ2-7 and V is TRBV10-3; D perhaps matches TRBD2 (7 bases). V was clipped by 5 bases and J by 2 bases, with 19 bases between them. CDR1 ENHRY and CDR2 SYGVKD come from the germline V gene. The CDR3 is made up of 16 amino acids.